This entry features one T cell receptor (beta chain) sequence. Its antigen is not identified. In the PCR, 60 Vbeta and 13 Jbeta primers were used. TCRdb's table, derived via immunoSEQ multiplex PCR, lists solely in-frame clones and lacks some. Of some 200,000 clones listed, approximately 84% were seen once; the top ten hold around 3%. This sample was included in a study of cytomegalovirus exposure and HLA in healthy donors. Overall study findings and caveats: A list of 164 TCR beta chains associated with cytomegalovirus was given. The availability of immune exposure information extended only to CMV serostatus.

The J segment lost 4 bases and the V segment lost 7 bases, leaving 7 bases of the junction unmatched. Germline values: CDR1 MNHNY, CDR2 SVGAGI (reference sequence). This CDR3 has 13 residues. The specimen sequenced was PBMCs. The chain has TRBV6-6 and TRBJ2-7, with 7 bases that match TRBD1. The origin of this receptor is a woman aged 50 to 65 in good health and CMV-seropositive. This CDR3 is CASNTGTEYEQYF. In nucleotides, the CDR3 is TGTGCCAGCAATACCGGGACAGAATACGAGCAGTACTTC.